In this sample, the clone carrying this T cell receptor beta chain is medium-sized. The method was immunoSEQ multiplex PCR; TCRdb's version includes in-frame clones alone and lacks a portion of them. Among roughly 41,000 clones listed, about 85% were seen once. This entry is derived from a study of OX40 agonist ivuxolimab in advanced cancers. This CDR3 has 14 residues. J gave up 0 bases and V 5 bases, and 4 bases lay outside the gene matches. Germline V gene data show CDR1 as ENHRY and CDR2 as SYGVKD. The material sequenced was CD4+ or CD8+ T cells sorted from blood, taken in a trial of the OX40 agonist ivuxolimab. The chain uses TRBV10-3 and TRBJ2-7; 7 positions agree with TRBD2. This TCR was sampled from an adult with an advanced solid tumor such as melanoma, head and neck, liver or kidney cancer. CDR3 region: CAISREATSYEQYF. CDR3 sequence (DNA): TGTGCCATCAGTCGGGAGGCCACCTCCTACGAGCAGTACTTC.